This T cell receptor beta chain was documented in a study of T cell responses to AZD1222 COVID-19 vaccine. Per germline, CDR1 WNHNN and CDR2 SYGVQD (reference sequence). V was trimmed by 3 bases and J by 6 bases, leaving 10 bases between them. CDR3 size: 13 residues. Produced via immunoSEQ multiplex PCR; TCRdb's table is partial and in-frame only. The top ten hold 3.9% of the sample, which has some 54,000 clones, about 85% seen once. The genes are TRBV10-1 and TRBJ2-3; no clear D gene. The material sequenced was peripheral blood, taken on day 0 of AZD1222 vaccination. This receptor was taken from an adult in good health. In DNA form, the CDR3 reads TGCGCCAGCAGTGATATCCTGGCCGATACGCAGTATTTT. Amino acid sequence: CASSDILADTQYF.